The 30 T cell receptor beta chains listed next were all sequenced from one sample in a study of response to subunit inactivated influenza vaccine. In TCRdb, the RT-PCR reads were re-called with MiXCR into one record per CDR3 protein. This table has about 610,000 distinct CDR3 sequences, approximately 14% appearing once. The specimen was PBMCs from blood, collected 11 to 12 days after vaccination. Receptor source: a man in his fifties who received an inactivated influenza vaccine.

This clonotype was detected many times. The chain has TRBV20-1 and TRBJ2-1, with D possibly matching TRBD2 (5 bases). Germline CDR1 DFQATT, CDR2 SNEGSKA (reference sequence). The length of the CDR3 is 14 residues. The V end was cut by 6 bases, the J end by 4 bases, with 16 bases between. The CDR3 region is CSAPSGMGYNEQFF. DNA of the CDR3: TGCAGTGCCCCTTCCGGGATGGGGTACAATGAGCAGTTCTTC.

The genes are TRBV23-1 and TRBJ2-7, with 7 nucleotides matching TRBD1. TRBV23-1 is given ORF status, its function remaining uncertain. The CDR3 is made up of 14 amino acids. Losses at the gene ends were 9 bases for V and 2 bases for J; bases not matched to a gene: 10. The CDR3 DNA is TGCGCCAGTACCGGGACAGCGAACGCCTACGAGCAGTACTTC. Translating gives CASTGTANAYEQYF.

This clonotype was detected a few times. V gene TRBV18 combines with J gene TRBJ1-4, with D maybe TRBD1 (6 bases). The CDR3 contains 15 residues. Germline V lookup: CDR1 KGHSH, CDR2 LQKENI. V shed 5 bases and J shed 0 bases, with 10 bases lying between them. The CDR3 protein is CASSRDTTTNEKLFF. In DNA form, the CDR3 reads TGTGCCAGCTCAAGGGACACCACAACTAATGAAAAACTGTTTTTT.

The chain couples TRBV20-1 to TRBJ1-1; 7 nucleotides align to TRBD1. Germline trimming cut 0 bases from V and 5 bases from J; bases unmatched to any gene: 6. This CDR3 has 14 residues. CDR1 is DFQATT and CDR2 is SNEGSKA in the germline V gene (reference sequence). CDR3 in amino acids: CSARDRTGRTEAFF. The CDR3 DNA is TGCAGTGCTAGAGATCGGACAGGTCGGACTGAAGCTTTCTTT.

This clonotype has a count of ten or more. The chain links TRBV5-1 to TRBJ2-4; TRBD2 might be the D (5 bases). From germline, CDR1 is SGHRS and CDR2 YFSETQ. The CDR3 sequence is 15 residues long. The V gene lost 1 base and the J gene lost 5 bases, with 13 bases spanning the gap. The chain's CDR3 is CASSLPSGNQNIQYF. CDR3 DNA: TGCGCCAGCAGCTTGCCCTCGGGGAACCAAAACATTCAGTACTTC.

The chain uses TRBV4-1 and TRBJ1-2, with 10 bases identical to TRBD1. Germline assignment: CDR1 MGHRA and CDR2 YSYEKL. The CDR3 runs 16 residues. The V and J ends lost 0 bases and 7 bases, in that order; junction bases with no gene match: 8. CDR3 in amino acids: CASSQEPTGGAGGYTF. In DNA, the CDR3 is TGCGCCAGCAGCCAAGAACCGACAGGGGGCGCCGGTGGCTACACCTTC.

V is TRBV28 and J is TRBJ1-1; perhaps TRBD1 as D (5 bases). Between the trimmed V and J ends, which lost 2 bases and 2 bases, there was a span of 15 bases. The CDR3 totals 16 residues. CDR1 MDHEN and CDR2 SYDVKM come from the germline V gene. The CDR3 loop reads CASSLVYGAPNTEAFF. The CDR3 DNA reads as TGTGCCAGCAGTTTAGTTTATGGGGCGCCTAACACTGAAGCTTTCTTT.

The chain has TRBV6-2 or TRBV6-3 and TRBJ2-1, with D perhaps given as TRBD1 or TRBD2 (6 bases each). Trimming removed 6 bases at V and 5 bases at J, with 20 bases between. Germline lookup yields CDR1 MNHEY and CDR2 SVGEGT. This CDR3 is built from 16 residues. The CDR3 DNA sequence: TGTGCCAGCAGCCGCCTACGGGGGCGAGGCAACAATGAGCAGTTCTTC. Translation gives CASSRLRGRGNNEQFF.

The chain has TRBV4-3 and TRBJ2-7; 7 nucleotides match TRBD1. Germline loops: CDR1 LGHNA, CDR2 YSLEER. This CDR3 is built from 17 residues. The J segment lost 2 bases and the V segment lost 1 base, leaving 11 bases of the junction unmatched. CDR3 coding DNA: TGCGCCAGCAGCCAAGCACTCTCGGACAGGTCCCCCTACGAGCAGTACTTC. Its protein is CASSQALSDRSPYEQYF.

J is TRBJ1-3 and V is TRBV30; D is uncertain. Germline V lookup: CDR1 GTSNPN, CDR2 SVGIG (reference sequence). V was clipped by 0 bases and J by 2 bases, with 8 bases between them. This CDR3 is 14 amino acids long. CDR3 sequence: CAWSVLVAGNTIYF. CDR3 sequence (DNA): TGTGCCTGGAGTGTACTAGTGGCTGGAAACACCATATATTTT. Full variable domain (rest looked up from reference TRBV30 and TRBJ1-3): SQTIHQWPATLVQPVGSPLSLECTVEGTSNPNLYWYRQAAGRGLQLLFYSVGIGQISSEVPQNLSASRPQDRQFILSSKKLLLSDSGFYLCAWSVLVAGNTIYFGEGSWLTVV.

This clonotype was observed a few times. This chain joins TRBV7-8 and TRBJ1-3; D may be TRBD1 (5 bases). V gave up 5 bases and J gave up 0 bases, with 17 bases separating them. This CDR3 is 17 amino acids long. CDR1 is SGHVS, CDR2 FQNEAQ, per germline. CDR3 in amino acids: CASSPHSGGISGNTIYF. In nucleotides, the CDR3 is TGTGCCAGCAGCCCTCACTCGGGGGGAATCTCTGGAAACACCATATATTTT.

The chain is built from TRBV12-3 or TRBV12-4 and TRBJ2-3, with D perhaps given as TRBD1 or TRBD2 (5 bases each). The CDR3 covers 15 residues. The germline V and J ends were trimmed by 5 bases and 6 bases, with 18 bases remaining between them. CDR3 DNA: TGTGCCAGCAGTGAGGGGAGATTGTTCCGGGATACGCAGTATTTT. It yields the protein CASSEGRLFRDTQYF.

V usage is TRBV5-1 and J usage is TRBJ2-6, with D perhaps matching TRBD1 (6 bases). The V gene's germline CDR1 is SGHRS and CDR2 YFSETQ. The V end was cut by 0 bases, the J end by 19 bases, with 17 bases between. This CDR3 contains 13 residues. DNA for the CDR3: TGCGCCAGCAGCTTGGAGTGGACAGACCCCCCAACTTTC. Its protein product is CASSLEWTDPPTF. Based on the CDR3 plus reference TRBV5-1 and TRBJ2-6, the full variable domain is KAGVTQTPRYLIKTRGQQVTLSCSPISGHRSVSWYQQTPGQGLQFLFEYFSETQRNKGNFPGRFSGRQFSNSRSEMNVSTLELGDSALYLCASSLEWTDPPTFGAGSRLTVL.

Here the CDR3 DNA reads TGCAGTGCTCATCATGAGGGACGCTCCTACGAGCAGTACTTC. It encodes CSAHHEGRSYEQYF. The V and J genes are TRBV20-1 and TRBJ2-7; D possibly matches TRBD1 or TRBD2 (5 bases each). Germline lookup yields CDR1 DFQATT and CDR2 SNEGSKA (reference sequence). This CDR3 is 14 amino acids long. V was shortened by 5 bases and J by 0 bases, with 14 bases between the two germline ends.

This clonotype was observed at least ten times. The rearrangement joins TRBV9 to TRBJ1-4, with D hard to call. Trimming cost V 4 bases and J 0 bases, with 10 bases left between them. The CDR3 is 15 residues long. CDR1 SGDLS and CDR2 YYNGEE come from the germline V gene. In DNA, the CDR3 is TGTGCCAGCAGCCCATTGCAAACAACTAATGAAAAACTGTTTTTT. Amino acid sequence: CASSPLQTTNEKLFF.

The chain links TRBV7-2 to TRBJ2-2; 7 positions match TRBD1. Germline V gene sequence: CDR1 SGHTA, CDR2 FQGNSA. This CDR3 has 16 residues. Trimming at V came to 5 bases and at J to 0 bases, leaving 6 bases not matched to a gene. DNA of the CDR3: TGTGCCAGCAGCCAAGGACAGGTTGCGAACACCGGGGAGCTGTTTTTT. Its protein is CASSQGQVANTGELFF.

This clonotype was found a few times. This rearrangement joins TRBV20-1 to TRBJ2-3, with 8 bases identical to TRBD1. The CDR3 covers 15 residues. Germline V CDR1 and CDR2: DFQATT, SNEGSKA (reference sequence). With 6 bases clipped from V and 2 bases from J, the junction kept 10 bases outside the gene matches. The DNA for the CDR3 is TGCAGTGCCATCCCCGACAGGGGAAACACAGATACGCAGTATTTT. Translation gives CSAIPDRGNTDTQYF.

V usage is TRBV7-9 and J usage is TRBJ2-1, with D perhaps matching TRBD2 (6 bases). The CDR3 contains 16 residues. CDR1 SEHNR and CDR2 FQNEAQ come from the germline V gene (reference sequence). Trimming took 5 bases from V and 0 from J, leaving 14 bases between them. The CDR3 reads CASSTLSGASYNEQFF. In DNA form, the CDR3 reads TGTGCCAGCAGCACCCTTAGCGGAGCCTCCTACAATGAGCAGTTCTTC.

This clonotype is a singleton in its sample. CDR3 protein: CSARPGQGAQGTF. CDR3 sequence (DNA): TGCAGTGCTAGACCGGGACAGGGAGCCCAGGGGACCTTC. The rearrangement uses TRBV20-1 and TRBJ1-2; TRBD1 aligns across 9 bases. V lost 2 bases, J lost 14 bases, and 12 bases stayed unmatched. CDR3 length equals 13 residues. Germline V gene sequence: CDR1 DFQATT, CDR2 SNEGSKA (reference sequence).

The CDR3 protein is CATSRERTSGLYNEQFF. DNA of the CDR3: TGTGCCACCAGCAGGGAAAGGACTAGCGGGTTATACAATGAGCAGTTCTTC. The chain employs TRBV15 and TRBJ2-1; 11 nucleotides line up with TRBD2. The CDR3 extends over 17 amino acids. CDR1 and CDR2 (germline): LNHNV, YYDKDF (reference sequence). V gave up 3 bases and J gave up 4 bases; unmatched junction bases: 8.

This clonotype was seen a handful of times. The CDR3 is CASSSTTGLRLAGEQFF. DNA for the CDR3: TGTGCCAGCAGCTCTACTACCGGACTACGATTAGCTGGTGAGCAGTTCTTC. The V gene is TRBV7-2, the J gene TRBJ2-1, with a tentative D call TRBD2 (6 bases). Germline CDR1 SGHTA, CDR2 FQGNSA. Between the trimmed V and J ends, which lost 4 bases and 9 bases, there was a span of 25 bases. The CDR3 is 17 residues long.

The chain links TRBV9 to TRBJ1-2, with 11 positions matching TRBD1. V shed 0 bases and J 6 bases; nucleotides not matched to a gene: 4. From germline, CDR1 is SGDLS and CDR2 YYNGEE. The CDR3 spans 15 residues. DNA for the CDR3: TGTGCCAGCAGCGTAGCAGGACAGGGGGCGGATGGCTACACCTTC. Encoded protein: CASSVAGQGADGYTF. Drawing the rest from reference TRBV9 and TRBJ1-2, the complete variable domain is DSGVTQTPKHLITATGQRVTLRCSPRSGDLSVYWYQQSLDQGLQFLIQYYNGEERAKGNILERFSAQQFPDLHSELNLSSLELGDSALYFCASSVAGQGADGYTFGSGTRLTVV.

The J gene is TRBJ1-2, the V gene TRBV4-1; 10 bases map to TRBD1. Germline lookup yields CDR1 MGHRA and CDR2 YSYEKL. The CDR3 is 16 residues long. Trimming at V came to 0 bases and at J to 5 bases, leaving 6 bases not matched to a gene. CDR3 loop: CASSQDLGQGGYGYTF. The CDR3 DNA is TGCGCCAGCAGCCAAGATCTAGGACAGGGGGGATATGGCTACACCTTC.

The CDR3 DNA reads as TGTGCCAGCAGCCCTCCTAGCGGGGGGTACAATGAGCAGTTCTTC. Translation: CASSPPSGGYNEQFF. The chain is built from TRBV9 and TRBJ2-1; 11 nucleotides match TRBD2. CDR3 length equals 15 residues. The V and J ends lost 4 bases and 4 bases, in that order; junction bases with no gene match: 4. Germline V gives CDR1 SGDLS, CDR2 YYNGEE.

V gene TRBV6-2 or TRBV6-3 combines with J gene TRBJ2-1, with TRBD1 matching 12 bases. CDR3 size: 14 residues. The trim removed 4 bases at V and 9 bases at J, leaving 4 bases unmatched. Germline CDR1 MNHEY, CDR2 SVGEGT. CDR3 DNA: TGTGCCAGCAGTTGGGACAGGGGGCTGGCTGAGCAGTTCTTC. Its protein product is CASSWDRGLAEQFF.

This clonotype showed up just a few times. The chain carries TRBV24-1 and TRBJ2-2; no definite D call. V gave up 7 bases and J gave up 0 bases, with 11 bases separating them. Germline CDR1 and CDR2: KGHDR and SFDVKD. This CDR3 contains 15 residues. The CDR3 DNA is TGTGCCACCAGGAACAGTTACGCGAACACCGGGGAGCTGTTTTTT. This gives the protein CATRNSYANTGELFF.

This rearrangement joins TRBV5-5 to TRBJ2-2; D is ambiguous. V lost 4 bases and J 3 bases, leaving 13 bases between the germline ends. CDR1 is SGHKS and CDR2 is YYEKEE in the germline V gene (reference sequence). The CDR3 totals 15 residues. In nucleotides, the CDR3 is TGTGCCAGCAGCCTCCCCGTGGGCCACACCGGGGAGCTGTTTTTT. It is translated as CASSLPVGHTGELFF.

This chain links TRBV9 with TRBJ2-5, with 11 bases aligning to TRBD2. Germline V lookup: CDR1 SGDLS, CDR2 YYNGEE. CDR3 length: 16 amino acids. Trimming removed 3 bases from V and 9 bases from J; junction bases left unmatched: 13. This chain's CDR3 is CASSETSGMGQTAQYF. The CDR3 DNA sequence: TGTGCCAGCAGCGAGACTAGCGGGATGGGCCAGACCGCCCAGTACTTC.

This clonotype was seen a few times. The genes are TRBV3-1 and TRBJ1-4; TRBD1 aligns across 7 bases. The J segment lost 4 bases and the V segment lost 3 bases, leaving 5 bases of the junction unmatched. Germline V gene lookup returns CDR1 LGHDT and CDR2 YNNKEL (reference sequence). The CDR3 consists of 15 residues. The CDR3 DNA reads TGTGCCAGCAGCCAGGTGACAGGGAGTAATGAAAAACTGTTTTTT. This sequence encodes CASSQVTGSNEKLFF.

The V gene is TRBV9, the J gene TRBJ2-5, with D possibly TRBD2 on 6 matching bases. This CDR3 is built from 14 residues. Between the trimmed V and J ends, which lost 7 bases and 1 base, there was a span of 14 bases. The germline V gene encodes CDR1 SGDLS and CDR2 YYNGEE. The CDR3 DNA is TGTGCCAGCGGGGCGGGTAGCGGCCAAGAGACCCAGTACTTC. Protein: CASGAGSGQETQYF. Looking up the rest from reference TRBV9 and TRBJ2-5 gives the full variable domain: DSGVTQTPKHLITATGQRVTLRCSPRSGDLSVYWYQQSLDQGLQFLIQYYNGEERAKGNILERFSAQQFPDLHSELNLSSLELGDSALYFCASGAGSGQETQYFGPGTRLLVL.